The entry below gives a single T cell receptor beta chain sequence along with its context. Its target is unknown. This record comes from a study of identifying expanded T cells in peripheral blood. Only in-frame clones appear in the TCRdb table, and some are missing; sequencing was by immunoSEQ multiplex PCR. Of over 80,000 clones listed, 86% are singletons. Study-wide results and limits: Clone count variance between roughly 2-week samples rose with total template count.

V was trimmed by 9 bases and J by 0 bases, leaving 12 bases between them. This CDR3 has 14 amino acids. Per the germline V gene, CDR1 is LNHDA and CDR2 is SQIVND (reference sequence). No infections or other immune events were documented during collection. The sequenced sample consisted of blood. The rearrangement links TRBV19 to TRBJ1-3; D is perhaps TRBD1 (6 bases). The TCR originated in a person aged 18 to 75 in good health. The CDR3 sequence: CASLQGFSGNTIYF. The DNA for the CDR3 is TGTGCCAGCCTACAGGGATTCTCTGGAAACACCATATATTTT.